A selection of T cell receptor beta chains follows, all from one sample in a study of blood T cell repertoires in COVID-19. The assay was immunoSEQ multiplex PCR, and TCRdb's table has in-frame clones only and misses some. The sample contains 50,000 to 65,000 clones, approximately 82% of which appear only once. The sequencing sample was made of peripheral blood. The receptors stem from a human donor in a cohort sampled during active COVID-19. CDR3s include the opening cysteine and the closing phenylalanine or tryptophan. A D gene is named only where the DNA matches it firmly.

len,j_gene,d_gene,v_gene,CDR3nt,CDR3aa
16,TRBJ2-3,.,TRBV7-9,TGTGCCAGCAGCTTGGACGTGGGGACAAGGGGAGATACGCAGTATTTT,CASSLDVGTRGDTQYF
15,TRBJ1-3,.,TRBV9,TGTGCCAGCAGCGTAGGCTTCGGCTCTGGAAACACCATATATTTT,CASSVGFGSGNTIYF
12,TRBJ1-2,.,TRBV28,TGTGCCAGCAGAGAGGGTACCCATGGCTACACCTTC,CASREGTHGYTF
16,TRBJ2-7,TRBD2,TRBV4-1,TGCGCCAGCAGCCAAGCCTTTAGCGGGAGGGCCTACGAGCAGTACTTC,CASSQAFSGRAYEQYF
13,TRBJ2-1,.,TRBV7-3,TGTGCCAGCAGCTTAAACAGGGACAATGAGCAGTTCTTC,CASSLNRDNEQFF
15,TRBJ2-3,.,TRBV30,TGTGCCTGGAGTGTATTCGCAACTAGCACAGATACGCAGTATTTT,CAWSVFATSTDTQYF
13,TRBJ2-3,.,TRBV7-2,TGTGCCAGCAGCTTAGCCTCGCGGGATACGCAGTATTTT,CASSLASRDTQYF
13,TRBJ1-4,.,TRBV28,TGTGCCAGCAGTCCCCCGTCGGGGTTTGAACTGTTTTTT,CASSPPSGFELFF
15,TRBJ2-1,TRBD1,TRBV6-1,TGTGCCAGCAGTGAAGCGGGACAGGGCTACAATGAGCAGTTCTTC,CASSEAGQGYNEQFF
14,TRBJ2-3,.,TRBV19,TGTGCCAGTAAGTTCAGCGGGAGCACAGATACGCAGTATTTT,CASKFSGSTDTQYF
14,TRBJ1-2,TRBD1,TRBV10-2,TGCGCCAGCAGGGATCCCGGGACAGAGAATGGCTACACCTTC,CASRDPGTENGYTF
14,TRBJ1-2,.,TRBV15,TGTGCCACCAGCAGAGATGGCACAGTCGATGGCTACACCTTC,CATSRDGTVDGYTF
16,TRBJ2-7,TRBD2,TRBV11-2,TGTGCCAGCAGCTATACTAGCGGGGGGACCTCCTACGAGCAGTACTTC,CASSYTSGGTSYEQYF
13,TRBJ1-5,.,TRBV19,TGTGCCAGTAGTCGGGGGACGGGCCAGCCCCAGCATTTT,CASSRGTGQPQHF
15,TRBJ2-3,.,TRBV7-9,TGTGCCAGCAGCTTGTGGTCAGGCAGCACAGATACGCAGTATTTT,CASSLWSGSTDTQYF